This TCR beta chain emerged from a study of shared clonotypes between healthy human individuals. The CDR3 is made up of 16 amino acids. The V gene's germline CDR1 is SGHDT and CDR2 YYEEEE. V shed 0 bases, J shed 5 bases, and the junction held 9 bases outside the gene matches. CD45RO negativity and positive selection for CCR7 defined naive CD8 cells, a population that excluded terminally differentiated effector memory CD45RA+ cells. Study-wide points: Relative to memory subsets, naive subsets generally showed larger estimated richness. The sharing of about 5% of naive CD4 clonotypes was seen across several donors.

Clones were sequenced by immunoSEQ multiplex PCR, and TCRdb holds only the in-frame ones, with some missing. The data hold 2 million to 2.5 million clones, with about 94% observed a single time. Concerning this clone itself: Its target is unknown.

Sequenced material: naive CD8+ T cells sorted from blood. This chain joins TRBV5-6 and TRBJ2-5; 8 bases map to TRBD2. This TCR came from a man between 18 and 29 years old in good health. The CDR3 loop is CASSLAASGSWETQYF. The CDR3 DNA reads TGTGCCAGCAGCTTGGCGGCTAGCGGGTCCTGGGAGACCCAGTACTTC.